A selection of T cell receptor beta chains follows, all from one sample in a study of CD8+ T cells in alopecia areata. Method: immunoSEQ multiplex PCR; TCRdb's copy keeps in-frame clones and lacks some. The top ten clones hold around 2.7% of a sample with roughly 120,000 clones, about 60% of them seen once. Specimen: CD4+ T cells sorted from blood. Source of these receptors: a human donor in good health. Both conserved end residues are part of each CDR3. Each record gives: V gene, CDR3 protein.

v_gene: TRBV2
CDR3aa: CASSLETQYF

v_gene: TRBV5-6
CDR3aa: CASSLGIGLAAYNEQFF

v_gene: TRBV7-2
CDR3aa: CASSFSPFMNTEAFF

v_gene: TRBV7-2
CDR3aa: CASRRGINGYEQYF

v_gene: TRBV18
CDR3aa: CASRAGQGETQYF

v_gene: TRBV6-5
CDR3aa: CASRGTGPRTQYF

v_gene: TRBV30
CDR3aa: CAWAGGTEAFF

v_gene: TRBV11-1
CDR3aa: CASSPTQGNTGELFF

v_gene: TRBV29-1
CDR3aa: CSAGDAEQYF

v_gene: TRBV4-1
CDR3aa: CASSQVGRVGELFF

v_gene: TRBV30
CDR3aa: CAWSLGTLNTEAFF

v_gene: TRBV29-1
CDR3aa: CSFRTGGTEAFF

v_gene: TRBV15
CDR3aa: CATSRDYWSSGANVLTF

v_gene: TRBV27
CDR3aa: CASSLPSLGTSPLHF

v_gene: TRBV6-6
CDR3aa: CASSGDSTDTQYF

v_gene: TRBV11-2
CDR3aa: CASSFRQGVSPLHF

v_gene: TRBV30
CDR3aa: CAWRTPGAAGYTF

v_gene: TRBV29-1
CDR3aa: CSVGGQANYNEQFF

v_gene: TRBV30
CDR3aa: CAWSVQGDTAKNIQYF

v_gene: TRBV28
CDR3aa: CASSLLWEQFF

v_gene: TRBV7-6
CDR3aa: CASSLGDRGRGNEQYF

v_gene: TRBV7-9
CDR3aa: CASSLVAGAETQYF

v_gene: TRBV30
CDR3aa: CAWSPRTSGTSSYNEQFF

v_gene: TRBV30
CDR3aa: CAWSRGVREGAFF

v_gene: TRBV10-3
CDR3aa: CAISGPGELFF

v_gene: TRBV29-1
CDR3aa: CSVGSFQETQYF

v_gene: TRBV25-1
CDR3aa: CASKGSAGELFF

v_gene: TRBV6-5
CDR3aa: CALRDTNTGELFF

v_gene: TRBV11-2
CDR3aa: CASSWDRGDTQYF

v_gene: TRBV30
CDR3aa: CAWRFSSYEQYF

v_gene: TRBV30
CDR3aa: CAWSVGHLYEQYF

v_gene: TRBV6-1
CDR3aa: CASSSGQPGSPLHF

v_gene: TRBV21-1
CDR3aa: CASSRPGQNSTDTQYF

v_gene: TRBV7-3
CDR3aa: CASSPSSVDTQYF

v_gene: TRBV5-1
CDR3aa: CASSLEDAPNGYTF

v_gene: TRBV7-6
CDR3aa: CASGLWTEETQYF

v_gene: TRBV30
CDR3aa: CAWRAVASGGRSYNEQFF

v_gene: TRBV18
CDR3aa: CASSPPTGVETQYF

v_gene: TRBV30
CDR3aa: CAWSVGPNQPQHF

v_gene: TRBV25-1
CDR3aa: CASGVGASTDTQYF

v_gene: TRBV5-1
CDR3aa: CASSSGTDGGYTF